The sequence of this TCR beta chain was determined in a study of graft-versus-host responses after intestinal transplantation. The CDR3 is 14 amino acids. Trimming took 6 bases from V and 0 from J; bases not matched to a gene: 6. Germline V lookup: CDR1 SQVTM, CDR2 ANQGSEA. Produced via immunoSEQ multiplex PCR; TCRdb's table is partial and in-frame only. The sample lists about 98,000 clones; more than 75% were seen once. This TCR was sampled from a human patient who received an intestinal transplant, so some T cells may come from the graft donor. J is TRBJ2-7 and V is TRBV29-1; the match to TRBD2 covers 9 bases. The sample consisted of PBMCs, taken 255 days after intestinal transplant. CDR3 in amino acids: CSVDSGSGSYEQYF. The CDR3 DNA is TGCAGCGTGGATAGCGGGAGTGGCTCCTACGAGCAGTACTTC.